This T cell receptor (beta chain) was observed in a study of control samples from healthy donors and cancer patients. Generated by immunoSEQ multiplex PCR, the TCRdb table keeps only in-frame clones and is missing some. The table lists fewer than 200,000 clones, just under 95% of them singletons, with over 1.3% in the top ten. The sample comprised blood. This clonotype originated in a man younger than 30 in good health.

In nucleotides, the CDR3 is TGTGCCAGCTCACGAGGAGGACTAGCGGGGGGGCAAGATGAGCAGTTCTTC. Its translation: CASSRGGLAGGQDEQFF. The rearrangement links TRBV18 to TRBJ2-1; the match to TRBD2 covers 15 bases. Germline CDR1 reads KGHSH; CDR2 reads LQKENI. Trimming cost V 4 bases and J 8 bases; bases outside gene matches: 9. The CDR3 extends over 17 amino acids.